The sequence of this T cell receptor beta chain was determined in a study of T-cell reconstitution after alpha-beta-depleted transplantation in children. V was pared by 5 bases and J by 5 bases, with 1 base of the junction left unmatched. Germline V gene data show CDR1 as MNHEY and CDR2 as SVGAGI. The CDR3 runs to 12 residues. TCRbeta library construction was performed incorporating unique molecular identifiers. From the PCR reads, TCRdb called clonotypes with MiXCR, one entry per CDR3 protein. This sample yields 200,000 to 300,000 distinct CDR3 sequences, of which more than 10% are seen a single time; over 2.5% belongs to the top ten. The table lists this clonotype with many counts.

Sequencing was performed on PBMCs from the stem cell graft donor, taken from the stem cell graft. This receptor was identified in a human donor who donated a stem cell graft to a child with acute lymphoblastic leukemia. The chain is built from TRBV6-5 and TRBJ1-1; TRBD1 agrees at 8 bases. The CDR3 loop is CASSRTGTEAFF. CDR3 coding DNA: TGTGCCAGCAGTCGGACAGGGACTGAAGCTTTCTTT.